The source of this T cell receptor beta chain is a study of CD8+ T cells in alopecia areata. About the research overall: Treated patients took oral tofacitinib at 5 to 10 mg twice daily.

Extracted RNA was reverse transcribed, and the resulting cDNA served as sequencing template. Repertoires were generated with immunoSEQ multiplex PCR, while TCRdb's copy carries only in-frame clones and drops some. The repertoire holds 75,000 to 100,000 clones, with less than 50% as singletons. Points from the study as a whole: Sequencing of scalp samples also captures resident alphabeta T cells of normal skin. Patients showed less clear TCR sequence sharing than mice, possibly partly because of HLA diversity.

The sample holds a few counts of this clone. As yet, its antigen is unknown. Sequences were obtained from CD4+ T cells sorted from blood. The sequence was collected from a human donor with alopecia areata.

The CDR3 protein is CASSQGGEQYF. CDR3 in DNA: TGTGCCAGCAGCCAGGGGGGCGAGCAGTACTTC. This rearrangement joins TRBV6-5 to TRBJ2-7; D is perhaps TRBD1 (7 bases). Trimming left V 6 bases short and J 6 bases short, with 9 bases between. Germline CDR1 reads MNHEY; CDR2 reads SVGAGI. The CDR3 extends over 11 amino acids.